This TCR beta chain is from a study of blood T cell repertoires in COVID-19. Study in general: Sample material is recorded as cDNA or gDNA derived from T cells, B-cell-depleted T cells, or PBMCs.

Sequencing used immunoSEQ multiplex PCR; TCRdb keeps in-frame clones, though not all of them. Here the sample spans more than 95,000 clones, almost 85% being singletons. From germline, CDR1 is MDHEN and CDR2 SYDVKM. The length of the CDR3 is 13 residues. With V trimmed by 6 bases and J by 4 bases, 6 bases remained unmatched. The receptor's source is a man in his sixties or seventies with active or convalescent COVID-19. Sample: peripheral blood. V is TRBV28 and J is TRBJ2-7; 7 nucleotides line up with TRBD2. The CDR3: CASSRDYSYEQYF. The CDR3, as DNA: TGTGCCAGCAGCCGGGACTACTCTTACGAGCAGTACTTC.